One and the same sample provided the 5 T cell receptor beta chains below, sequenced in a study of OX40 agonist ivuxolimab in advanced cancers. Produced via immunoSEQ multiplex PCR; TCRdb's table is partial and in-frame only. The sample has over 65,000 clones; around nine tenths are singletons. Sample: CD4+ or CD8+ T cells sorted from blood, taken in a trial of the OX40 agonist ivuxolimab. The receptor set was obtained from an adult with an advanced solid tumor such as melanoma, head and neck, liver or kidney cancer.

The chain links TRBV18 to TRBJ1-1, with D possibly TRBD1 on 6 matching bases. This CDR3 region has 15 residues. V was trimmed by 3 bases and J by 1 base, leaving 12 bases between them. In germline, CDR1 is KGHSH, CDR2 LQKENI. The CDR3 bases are TGTGCCAGCTCACCGGTGCCACAGGGGAACACTGAAGCTTTCTTT. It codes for CASSPVPQGNTEAFF.

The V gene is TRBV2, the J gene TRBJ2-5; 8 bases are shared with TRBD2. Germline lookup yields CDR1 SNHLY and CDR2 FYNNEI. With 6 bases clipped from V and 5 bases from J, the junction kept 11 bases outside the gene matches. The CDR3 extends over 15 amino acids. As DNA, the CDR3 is TGTGCCAGCAGGCCAACTCCTCCGGGGGGGGAGACCCAGTACTTC. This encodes CASRPTPPGGETQYF.

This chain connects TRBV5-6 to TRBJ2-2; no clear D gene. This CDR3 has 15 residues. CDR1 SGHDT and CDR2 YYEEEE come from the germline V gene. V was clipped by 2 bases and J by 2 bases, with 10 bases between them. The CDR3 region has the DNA TGTGCCAGCAGCTTCGACGGCATAAACACCGGGGAGCTGTTTTTT. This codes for CASSFDGINTGELFF.

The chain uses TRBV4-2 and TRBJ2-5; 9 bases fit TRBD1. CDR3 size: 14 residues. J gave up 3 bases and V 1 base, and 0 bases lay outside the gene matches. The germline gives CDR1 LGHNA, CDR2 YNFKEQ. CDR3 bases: TGTGCCAGCAGCCAAGGACAGGGGGAAGAGACCCAGTACTTC. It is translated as CASSQGQGEETQYF.

The CDR3 spells CASRPPREDYGYTF. CDR3 in DNA: TGTGCCAGCAGGCCGCCCAGGGAGGACTATGGCTACACCTTC. This chain joins TRBV28 and TRBJ1-2, with D possibly matching TRBD1 (5 bases). Germline CDR1 MDHEN, CDR2 SYDVKM. CDR3 length: 14 amino acids. Trimming stripped 6 bases from V and 3 bases from J, with 14 bases between.